What follows describes a single T cell receptor (beta chain). The CDR3 has 17 amino acids. CDR1 is MNHEY, CDR2 SVGAGI, per germline. Trimming cost V 0 bases and J 1 base, with 15 bases left between them. The sample comes from a study of T-cell memory formation after mild COVID-19. TCRdb re-analysed the 5' RACE reads in MiXCR, keeping a single row per CDR3 protein. The table records fewer than 400,000 distinct CDR3 sequences, roughly 13% of them present only once. The sequence was collected from a man between 18 and 29 years old who had mild COVID-19 (a few samples of this study predate the infection). Cell type and time point are not known. Source material: PBMCs or a T cell subset sorted from them (not recorded which). The V call is TRBV6-5, the J call TRBJ1-1; TRBD1 is a possible D gene (5 bases). CDR3 region: CASSYSVVGPPNTEAFF. For the CDR3, the DNA is TGTGCCAGCAGTTACTCGGTAGTGGGACCGCCGAACACTGAAGCTTTCTTT.